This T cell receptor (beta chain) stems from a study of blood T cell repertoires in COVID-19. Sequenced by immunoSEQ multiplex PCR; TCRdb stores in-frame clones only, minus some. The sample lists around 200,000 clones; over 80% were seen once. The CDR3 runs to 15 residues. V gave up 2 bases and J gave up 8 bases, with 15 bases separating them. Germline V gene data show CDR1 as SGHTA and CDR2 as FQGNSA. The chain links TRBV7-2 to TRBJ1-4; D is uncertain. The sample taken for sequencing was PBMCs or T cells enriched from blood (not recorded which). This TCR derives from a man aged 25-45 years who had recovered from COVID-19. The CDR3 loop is CASSLNPGVREKLFF. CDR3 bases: TGTGCCAGCAGCTTAAACCCCGGGGTTCGGGAAAAACTGTTTTTT.